Listed below are T cell receptor beta chains from one sample, sequenced in a study of blood T cell repertoires in COVID-19. Sequencing used immunoSEQ multiplex PCR; TCRdb keeps in-frame clones, though not all of them. The sample has about 180,000 clones, 75% to 90% seen once. The source material was peripheral blood. These receptors came from a woman aged 70-85 years with COVID-19, enrolled during active disease. The CDR3 runs from the conserved cysteine through the conserved F or W. The D gene is left open where the match is weak. Expanded clones get a size class; other rows say once, few or many, or leave the size out.

>TRBV27|TRBJ1-5|TRBD1|.
TGTGCCAGCAGTTTCGACAGGGCGGGACAGCCCCAGCATTTT
CASSFDRAGQPQHF
>TRBV24-1|TRBJ2-7|.|.
TGTGCCACCAGTGAGCCTGGCCACTACGAGCAGTACTTC
CATSEPGHYEQYF
>TRBV2|TRBJ2-7|TRBD1|.
TGTGCCAGCACCCCGGGACAGGGCTACGAGCAGTACTTC
CASTPGQGYEQYF
>TRBV27|TRBJ1-6|TRBD1|.
TGTGCCAGCAAACCCTGGGGACAGGATAATTCACCCCTCCACTTT
CASKPWGQDNSPLHF
>TRBV7-9|TRBJ1-2|TRBD1|.
TGTGCCAGCAGCCGGGACAGGGGTATGAACTATGGCTACACCTTC
CASSRDRGMNYGYTF
>TRBV10-1|TRBJ2-7|.|few
TGCGCCAGCAGTGAGGGGAGCTCCTACGAGCAGTACTTC
CASSEGSSYEQYF
>TRBV19|TRBJ1-1|TRBD1|.
TGTGCCAGTAGTGTCACGGGACAGACGGTCACTGAAGCTTTCTTT
CASSVTGQTVTEAFF
>TRBV24-1|TRBJ2-2|TRBD2|.
TGTGCCACCAGTCCTAGCGGGGTCACGAACACCGGGGAGCTGTTTTTT
CATSPSGVTNTGELFF
>TRBV28|TRBJ2-1|.|.
TGTGCCAGCAGTTCACCTACGCGGGTCTTAGATGAGCAGTTCTTC
CASSSPTRVLDEQFF
>TRBV19|TRBJ2-2|.|.
TGTGCCAGTAGTATCCGCGGAGGGCCGATCGGGGAGCTGTTTTTT
CASSIRGGPIGELFF
>TRBV6-2/TRBV6-3|TRBJ2-2|.|.
TGTGCCAGCAGTTTCCCCGAGGGGACATTAACGAACACCGGGGAGCTGTTTTTT
CASSFPEGTLTNTGELFF
>TRBV5-4|TRBJ2-3|.|.
TGTGCCAGCAGCTTGGAAGAGTGGGGGGTCGGAGATACGCAGTATTTT
CASSLEEWGVGDTQYF
>TRBV28|TRBJ2-2|TRBD2|.
TGTGCCAGCAGGAAAGCGGGACTTAACACCGGGGAGCTGTTTTTT
CASRKAGLNTGELFF
>TRBV7-2|TRBJ1-5|TRBD1|.
TGTGCCAGCAGCCCTGGCGGGACAGCCCAAGATTATCAGCCCCAGCATTTT
CASSPGGTAQDYQPQHF
>TRBV5-1|TRBJ2-2|.|.
TGCGCCAGCAGCTTGGTGTTTGGGGCCTGGGACGGGGAGCTGTTTTTT
CASSLVFGAWDGELFF
>TRBV5-1|TRBJ2-1|TRBD1|.
TGCGCCAGCAGCTTAGGACAGGGGGCAGGGAATGAGCAGTTCTTC
CASSLGQGAGNEQFF
>TRBV28|TRBJ2-7|TRBD1|once
TGTGCCAGCAGTAGATCGACAGGGGGCCGACTGGGAGATCTCAACGAGCAGTACTTC
CASSRSTGGRLGDLNEQYF
>TRBV9|TRBJ2-2|TRBD2|.
TGTGCCAGCAGCCCTCGGACTAGCAGCGCGAACACCGGGGAGCTGTTTTTT
CASSPRTSSANTGELFF
>TRBV9|TRBJ1-3|.|.
TGTGCCAGCAGCGTAGGAGATTTCAGCGCGTTCTCTGGAAACACCATATATTTT
CASSVGDFSAFSGNTIYF
>TRBV15|TRBJ1-1|.|.
TGTGCCACCAGCAGAGATCCCGGGGGGAGAGGGATCACTGAAGCTTTCTTT
CATSRDPGGRGITEAFF
>TRBV12-3/TRBV12-4|TRBJ1-6|.|.
TGTGCCAGCAGTTTCCCCACATCACCCCTCCACTTT
CASSFPTSPLHF
>TRBV5-1|TRBJ2-2|TRBD1|.
TGCGCCAGCAGCTTGGGACAGGGATACACCGGGGAGCTGTTTTTT
CASSLGQGYTGELFF
>TRBV6-6|TRBJ1-2|.|few
TGTGCCAGCACCCCTAGTATGGGGCAAGTAGGGTATGGCTACACCTTC
CASTPSMGQVGYGYTF
>TRBV5-4|TRBJ2-1|.|.
TGTGCCAGCAGCGGGCGGGAACGATCCTACAATGAGCAGTTCTTC
CASSGRERSYNEQFF
>TRBV19|TRBJ2-3|.|.
TGTGCCAGTAGTACCGGCGGGGGGACAGGGCATGATACGCAGTATTTT
CASSTGGGTGHDTQYF
>TRBV6-5|TRBJ1-1|.|.
TGTGCCAGCAGTTATCAGCCCACGGGGAACACTGAAGCTTTCTTT
CASSYQPTGNTEAFF
>TRBV27|TRBJ2-5|TRBD1|once
TGTGCCAGCAGTTTGGACAGGGTCGCGGCCCAGTACTTC
CASSLDRVAAQYF
>TRBV24-1|TRBJ2-7|TRBD2|.
TGTGCCACCAGTGACCCCGGGGGGTCGTACGAGCAGTACTTC
CATSDPGGSYEQYF
>TRBV30|TRBJ1-6|.|few
TGTGCCTGGACTCCGGGAGCCTACAATTCACCCCTCCACTTT
CAWTPGAYNSPLHF
>TRBV19|TRBJ2-1|TRBD2|.
TGTGCCAGTAATCAGCGGGAGATCTACAATGAGCAGTTCTTC
CASNQREIYNEQFF
>TRBV12-3/TRBV12-4|TRBJ1-1|.|.
TGTGCCAGCAGCCTACCAGGCACTGAAGCTTTCTTT
CASSLPGTEAFF
>TRBV9|TRBJ2-7|TRBD2|.
TGTGCCAGCAGCGTAGGAGCGGGAGTCTCCCACGAGCAGTACTTC
CASSVGAGVSHEQYF
>TRBV7-9|TRBJ2-5|TRBD2|.
TGTGCCAGCAGCAATTTAGCGGGGCCCCAAGAGACCCAGTACTTC
CASSNLAGPQETQYF